Following are 25 T cell receptor beta chains from one sample sequenced in a study of neoadjuvant anti-PD-1 for oral cavity cancer. TCRdb keeps only in-frame clones here, not all; method: immunoSEQ multiplex PCR. The sample lists about 16,000 clones, roughly 78% occurring once. The sequencing here drew on PBMCs, taken before nivolumab (anti-PD-1) treatment. These receptors were taken from a person between 35 and 79 years old with oral cavity squamous cell carcinoma.

The genes are TRBV7-8 and TRBJ2-3, with D possibly being TRBD1 or TRBD2 (6 bases each). V lost 5 bases to trimming and J lost 6 bases, with 15 bases between them. This CDR3 is built from 14 residues. Germline lookup yields CDR1 SGHVS and CDR2 FQNEAQ. The CDR3 here is CASSKMQGGDTQYF. The DNA for the CDR3 is TGTGCCAGCAGCAAGATGCAAGGGGGGGATACGCAGTATTTT.

The rearrangement joins TRBV18 to TRBJ1-2, with D perhaps TRBD1 (6 bases). V was cut by 4 bases and J by 0 bases, with 12 bases left in between. This CDR3 has 15 amino acids. The germline gives CDR1 KGHSH, CDR2 LQKENI. CDR3 nucleotides: TGTGCCAGCTCACGTCCAACAGGGACTAACTATGGCTACACCTTC. Its translation: CASSRPTGTNYGYTF.

The J gene is TRBJ1-3, the V gene TRBV19; no clear D. Trimming left V 5 bases short and J 4 bases short, with 15 bases between. CDR3 length: 15 residues. Germline V gives CDR1 LNHDA, CDR2 SQIVND (reference sequence). As DNA, the CDR3 is TGTGCCAGTAGTCCGCAACATACTCCGGGAAACACCATATATTTT. Protein sequence: CASSPQHTPGNTIYF.

The V gene is TRBV6-1, the J gene TRBJ1-1; D uncertain. V was trimmed by 5 bases and J by 1 base, leaving 8 bases between them. In germline, CDR1 is MNHNS, CDR2 SASEGT. This CDR3 contains 13 residues. The CDR3 DNA follows: TGTGCCAGCAGTTTAGGTTGGAACACTGAAGCTTTCTTT. Protein sequence: CASSLGWNTEAFF.

The chain is built from TRBV2 and TRBJ2-7, with D tentatively TRBD1 (5 bases). The CDR3 extends over 14 amino acids. Germline CDR1 and CDR2: SNHLY and FYNNEI. Deletions cut 2 bases from V and 2 bases from J, with 10 bases between. The DNA of the CDR3 is TGTGCCAGCAGTGAATGGGGCGGAGCCTACGAGCAGTACTTC. Translated: CASSEWGGAYEQYF.

This rearrangement joins TRBV30 to TRBJ2-1; maybe TRBD1 (6 bases). The CDR3 is 15 amino acids. Germline-derived CDR1 and CDR2 are GTSNPN and SVGIG (reference sequence). Trimming removed 1 base at V and 2 bases at J, with 12 bases between. CDR3 sequence reads: CAWSENGGTYNEQFF. For the CDR3, the DNA is TGTGCCTGGAGTGAGAATGGGGGCACCTACAATGAGCAGTTCTTC.

This chain uses TRBV19 with TRBJ2-5, with no clear D. Germline V gene sequence: CDR1 LNHDA, CDR2 SQIVND (reference sequence). The CDR3 sequence is 13 residues long. Trimming pared 4 bases from V and 4 bases from J, leaving 10 bases between. The CDR3 is CASSTGRGETQYF. The CDR3 bases are TGTGCCAGTAGTACGGGCCGCGGAGAGACCCAGTACTTC.

V is TRBV21-1 and J is TRBJ1-3. TRBV21-1 is a pseudogene. The CDR3 totals 19 residues. The CDR3 reads CASSKGLDPGARTGNTIYF. The CDR3 DNA follows: TGTGCCAGCAGCAAAGGACTCGACCCCGGGGCTAGAACAGGAAACACCATATATTTT.

The chain uses TRBV25-1 and TRBJ1-6, with D unresolved. V shed 3 bases and J shed 6 bases, with 6 bases lying between them. This CDR3 has 13 amino acids. Per the germline V gene, CDR1 is MGHDK and CDR2 is SYGVNS. CDR3 bases: TGTGCCAGCAGTGAGTCGGGTAATTCACCCCTCCACTTT. Translating it yields CASSESGNSPLHF. Looking up the rest from reference TRBV25-1 and TRBJ1-6 gives the full variable domain: EADIYQTPRYLVIGTGKKITLECSQTMGHDKMYWYQQDPGMELHLIHYSYGVNSTEKGDLSSESTVSRIRTEHFPLTLESARPSHTSQYLCASSESGNSPLHFGNGTRLTVT.

There are a few counts of this clone. The chain has TRBV5-1 and TRBJ2-7, with D possibly matching TRBD2 (6 bases). V was cut by 4 bases and J by 2 bases, with 13 bases left in between. The germline gives CDR1 SGHRS, CDR2 YFSETQ. The CDR3 extends over 14 amino acids. CDR3 region: CASSPGLLTYEQYF. For the CDR3, the DNA is TGCGCCAGCAGCCCGGGACTGCTAACCTACGAGCAGTACTTC.

V and J are TRBV7-7 and TRBJ2-3, with TRBD2 matching 9 bases. CDR1 and CDR2 (germline): SSHAT, FNYEAQ (reference sequence). J was trimmed by 4 bases and V by 6 bases; bases with no gene match: 8. The CDR3 runs to 15 residues. The CDR3 spells CASRCSGRSADTQYF. CDR3 coding DNA: TGTGCCAGCAGGTGTAGCGGGAGAAGTGCAGATACGCAGTATTTT. The entire variable domain, with the rest obtained from reference TRBV7-7 and TRBJ2-3, is as follows: GAGVSQSPRYKVTKRGQDVTLRCDPISSHATLYWYQQALGQGPEFLTYFNYEAQPDKSGLPSDRFSAERPEGSISTLTIQRTEQRDSAMYRCASRCSGRSADTQYFGPGTRLTVL.

The rearrangement uses TRBV10-3 and TRBJ1-5; no firm D call. Deletions cut 11 bases from V and 5 bases from J, with 16 bases between. Germline CDR1 and CDR2: ENHRY and SYGVKD. The CDR3 runs to 13 residues. CDR3 sequence reads: CAAQLDSDQPQHF. The DNA for the CDR3 is TGTGCCGCGCAGCTAGACTCCGATCAGCCCCAGCATTTT.

This clone was found once. The chain combines TRBV6-5 with TRBJ2-1; perhaps TRBD2 as D (5 bases). With 6 bases removed from V and 7 bases from J, the gap between germline ends came to 10 bases. The CDR3 sequence is 12 residues long. CDR1 is MNHEY, CDR2 SVGAGI, per germline. The CDR3 DNA is TGTGCCAGCAGCCCAACTAGGAATGAGCAGTTCTTC. It codes for CASSPTRNEQFF.

The chain employs TRBV5-1 and TRBJ2-2, with D unresolved. V was shortened by 0 bases and J by 0 bases, with 6 bases between the two germline ends. The CDR3 loop spans 15 amino acids. Germline CDR1 is SGHRS and CDR2 is YFSETQ. CDR3 sequence (DNA): TGCGCCAGCAGCTTGGGGCACACGAACACCGGGGAGCTGTTTTTT. Translation gives CASSLGHTNTGELFF.

The rearrangement uses TRBV5-4 and TRBJ1-5; D gene uncertain. Deletions cut 2 bases from V and 1 base from J, with 7 bases between. The CDR3 sequence is 14 residues long. Germline V gives CDR1 SGHNT, CDR2 YYREEE (reference sequence). CDR3 region: CASSLGGSNQPQHF. CDR3 sequence (DNA): TGTGCCAGCAGCTTAGGTGGAAGCAATCAGCCCCAGCATTTT.

The chain uses TRBV14 and TRBJ2-1; no clear D. Germline CDR1 is SGHDN and CDR2 is FVKESK. CDR3 length: 14 amino acids. V gave up 6 bases and J gave up 9 bases, with 18 bases separating them. The CDR3 DNA reads TGTGCCAGCAGTCGATTTGAAGGGTTCGGTGAGCAGTTCTTC. The encoded protein is CASSRFEGFGEQFF.

V usage is TRBV29-1 and J usage is TRBJ2-1; D uncertain. V was clipped by 8 bases and J by 1 base, with 18 bases between them. CDR1 is SQVTM and CDR2 is ANQGSEA in the germline V gene. This CDR3 spans 15 amino acids. DNA for the CDR3: TGCAGCTCGACGAGATTCCCTATATCCTACAATGAGCAGTTCTTC. Its translation is CSSTRFPISYNEQFF.

The rearrangement uses TRBV28 and TRBJ1-3; 10 bases are shared with TRBD1. Germline V gene lookup returns CDR1 MDHEN and CDR2 SYDVKM. V shed 6 bases, J shed 3 bases, and the junction held 8 bases outside the gene matches. This CDR3 is built from 16 residues. The CDR3 here is CASSDRQGASGNTIYF. In DNA, the CDR3 is TGTGCCAGCAGCGACCGACAGGGGGCAAGTGGAAACACCATATATTTT.

V and J are TRBV7-6 and TRBJ2-6; D ambiguous. The CDR3 is made up of 17 amino acids. Trimming took off 4 bases at V and 0 bases at J, with 13 bases between the two ends. The V gene's germline CDR1 is SGHVS and CDR2 FNYEAQ. The DNA of the CDR3 is TGTGCCAGCAGCTGGTCGAGGACGGGCTCTGGGGCCAACGTCCTGACTTTC. Encoded protein: CASSWSRTGSGANVLTF.

This clone occurred a few times. Germline is not matched at one junction end, which may reflect a read error. The genes are TRBV10-1 and TRBJ1-2; D unclear. Germline V lookup: CDR1 WNHNN, CDR2 SYGVQD (reference sequence). This CDR3 has 13 residues. CDR3 in DNA: TGCGCCACCAGTACTGATCCTAACTATGGCTACACCTTC. It translates to CATSTDPNYGYTF.

V usage is TRBV6-1 and J usage is TRBJ1-1; D gene uncertain. CDR3 size: 13 residues. The germline CDR1 and CDR2 sequences are MNHNS and SASEGT. V lost 3 bases and J lost 8, with 13 bases in between. CDR3 in amino acids: CASSEFLEREAFF. CDR3 nucleotides: TGTGCCAGCAGTGAGTTTTTAGAGAGAGAAGCTTTCTTT.

This clone has a handful of counts. The J gene is TRBJ1-3, the V gene TRBV28; maybe TRBD1 (6 bases). The CDR3 runs 15 residues. Trimming shortened V by 5 bases and J by 0 bases, and 11 bases separated the two germline ends. From germline, CDR1 is MDHEN and CDR2 SYDVKM. The DNA of the CDR3 is TGTGCCAGCAGTGCCGGGACACCCTCTGGAAACACCATATATTTT. This sequence encodes CASSAGTPSGNTIYF.

The J gene is TRBJ1-2, the V gene TRBV27; no firm D call. Germline CDR1 reads MNHEY; CDR2 reads SMNVEV (reference sequence). With 3 bases removed from V and 7 bases from J, the gap between germline ends came to 12 bases. This CDR3 region has 13 residues. CDR3 DNA: TGTGCCAGCAGTTTCGGGAATTTACGTGGCTACACCTTC. Encoded protein: CASSFGNLRGYTF.

The CDR3 DNA sequence: TGTGCCATCAGTGAGAGGGCAGGGGCGGACGAGCAGTACTTC. Amino acid sequence: CAISERAGADEQYF. The V call is TRBV10-3, the J call TRBJ2-7; D possibly corresponds to TRBD1 (6 bases). Germline CDR1 and CDR2: ENHRY and SYGVKD. V was cut by 2 bases and J by 5 bases, with 13 bases left in between. CDR3 size: 14 residues.

The chain couples TRBV5-1 to TRBJ1-6, with TRBD1 as a possible D gene (5 bases). V dropped 1 base and J dropped 9 bases, with 8 bases sitting between them. Germline assignment: CDR1 SGHRS and CDR2 YFSETQ. CDR3 length equals 13 residues. The CDR3 coding sequence is TGCGCCAGCAGCTTGCTGGGGGGTTCACCCCTCCACTTT. It translates to CASSLLGGSPLHF.